The T cell receptor (beta chain) under discussion was sequenced for a study of monozygotic twins with inflammatory bowel disease. From its re-call of the 5' RACE reads, TCRdb lists each CDR3 protein once, without DNA. There are 330,000 or so distinct CDR3 sequences in the sample, with over 2% held by the top ten. The CDR3 runs to 15 residues. CDR1 and CDR2 from the germline V gene are MGHRA and YSYEKL. Study outcomes and limitations: No detectable difference in repertoire similarity separated concordant from discordant twins, possibly as a result of limited power.

Notes on this clonotype: Its antigen is as yet unknown.

Specimen: blood. The clonotype comes from a human donor with ulcerative colitis or Crohn's disease, or a healthy co-twin of an affected twin (not recorded which). This sequence joins TRBV4-1 and TRBJ1-5; without DNA, the TCRdb call of TRBD1 cannot be checked. The CDR3 here is CASSRTGASDQPQHF.